What follows are 32 T cell receptor beta chains derived from one specimen sequenced in a study of neurological immune-mediated disorders. TCRdb re-called the 5' RACE reads through MiXCR, storing one row per CDR3 protein. Altogether 35,000 to 40,000 distinct CDR3 sequences are present, around 10% being singletons, with the ten largest covering 3.5% to 4%. As for time point: technical triplicate 1. Material: PBMCs. The receptors come from a man between 60 and 75 years old with HTLV-1-associated myelopathy (HAM/TSP).

This clonotype is categorized as medium-sized. The chain carries TRBV29-1 and TRBJ2-7; either TRBD1 or TRBD2 may supply D (5 bases each). Germline loops: CDR1 SQVTM, CDR2 ANQGSEA. Between the trimmed V and J ends, which lost 3 bases and 7 bases, there was a span of 19 bases. The CDR3 runs to 14 residues. The CDR3: CSVETGQGVREQYF. The CDR3 coding sequence is TGCAGCGTTGAGACGGGGCAGGGAGTGCGGGAGCAGTACTTC.

This clonotype was counted ten times or more. This chain links TRBV20-1 with TRBJ2-6; 7 nucleotides match TRBD1. The CDR3 is 14 residues long. With 3 bases clipped from V and 4 bases from J, the junction kept 3 bases outside the gene matches. The V gene's germline CDR1 is DFQATT and CDR2 SNEGSKA (reference sequence). CDR3 loop: CSARGTAGANVLTF. The CDR3 DNA reads TGCAGTGCTAGGGGGACAGCCGGGGCCAACGTCCTGACTTTC.

This clonotype was recorded only once. The rearrangement links TRBV15 to TRBJ2-2; D might be TRBD2 (6 bases). The CDR3 is 13 residues long. Germline V gene data show CDR1 as LNHNV and CDR2 as YYDKDF (reference sequence). The V end was cut by 8 bases, the J end by 10 bases, with 17 bases between. Here the CDR3 reads CATRDFNTMELFF. CDR3 bases: TGTGCCACCCGGGACTTTAACACCATGGAGCTGTTTTTT. The whole variable domain, filled in from reference TRBV15 and TRBJ2-2, reads DAMVIQNPRYQVTQFGKPVTLSCSQTLNHNVMYWYQQKSSQAPKLLFHYYDKDFNNEADTPDNFQSRRPNTSFCFLDIRSPGLGDTAMYLCATRDFNTMELFFGEGSRLTVL.

Many counts were recorded for this clonotype. The chain carries TRBV12-3 or TRBV12-4 and TRBJ2-7, with TRBD1 matching 9 bases. The CDR3 covers 13 residues. Unmatched junction bases numbered 6, after V lost 7 bases and J lost 5 bases. CDR3 sequence (DNA): TGTGCCAGCAAGGGACAGGGTCATGACGAGCAGTACTTC. Amino acids: CASKGQGHDEQYF.

V gene TRBV6-4 combines with J gene TRBJ2-1; tentative D call: TRBD2 (5 bases). From germline, CDR1 is MRHNA and CDR2 SNTAGT. Deletions cut 2 bases from V and 7 bases from J, with 18 bases between. The length of the CDR3 is 16 residues. CDR3 DNA sequence: TGTGCCAGCAGTGACCTGCCTAGCCTTACCAAAAATGAGCAGTTCTTC. Protein sequence: CASSDLPSLTKNEQFF.

This clonotype has at least ten counts. CDR3 nucleotide sequence: TGCGCCAGCAGCCAAGATCCAAGCGGGAGGGCTACAGATACGCAGTATTTT. Residues: CASSQDPSGRATDTQYF. The V call is TRBV4-1, the J call TRBJ2-3; 10 bases agree with TRBD2. The V and J ends lost 0 bases and 3 bases, in that order; junction bases with no gene match: 6. This CDR3 region has 17 residues. Germline CDR1 MGHRA, CDR2 YSYEKL.

The chain employs TRBV6-5 and TRBJ2-1; TRBD2 agrees at 10 bases. Germline lookup yields CDR1 MNHEY and CDR2 SVGAGI. The J segment lost 2 bases and the V segment lost 8 bases, leaving 9 bases of the junction unmatched. The CDR3 contains 16 residues. The CDR3: CASSGPSGSTYNEQFF. The CDR3 DNA follows: TGTGCCAGCTCGGGCCCTAGCGGGAGCACCTACAATGAGCAGTTCTTC.

This clonotype was counted at least ten times. The rearrangement links TRBV5-1 to TRBJ2-7; D gene ambiguous. This CDR3 has 12 residues. Germline V gene sequence: CDR1 SGHRS, CDR2 YFSETQ. V dropped 4 bases and J dropped 7 bases, with 12 bases sitting between them. The CDR3 sequence is CASSQNLGEQYF. The CDR3 bases are TGCGCCAGCAGCCAGAATTTGGGGGAGCAGTACTTC.

This clonotype was detected many times. The CDR3 sequence is CASSLAGPFYEQYF. The CDR3 DNA reads as TGCGCCAGCAGCTTGGCGGGACCTTTCTACGAGCAGTACTTC. The V call is TRBV5-1, the J call TRBJ2-7; either TRBD1 or TRBD2 may supply D (5 bases each). The V end was cut by 0 bases, the J end by 3 bases, with 10 bases between. The CDR3 contains 14 residues. Looked up from germline, CDR1 is SGHRS and CDR2 is YFSETQ.

In this sample, this clonotype turned up many times. J is TRBJ2-3 and V is TRBV20-1, with TRBD1 identical over 7 bases. The length of the CDR3 is 15 residues. Looked up from germline, CDR1 is DFQATT and CDR2 is SNEGSKA (reference sequence). V gave up 5 bases and J gave up 2 bases; unmatched junction bases: 10. CDR3 region: CSAPRTGENTDTQYF. The CDR3 DNA reads as TGCAGTGCTCCCCGGACAGGAGAGAACACAGATACGCAGTATTTT.

The sample holds a few counts of this clonotype. This chain connects TRBV7-8 to TRBJ2-2, with D unresolved. The CDR3 runs 16 residues. V lost 1 base and J lost 1, with 10 bases in between. Germline lookup yields CDR1 SGHVS and CDR2 FQNEAQ. CDR3 bases: TGTGCCAGCAGCTTAGGTCGCAGAATGAACACCGGGGAGCTGTTTTTT. Translated, it gives CASSLGRRMNTGELFF.

This clonotype appeared many times. This chain joins TRBV18 and TRBJ2-3; 15 bases are a match to TRBD2. The V and J ends lost 3 bases and 3 bases, in that order; junction bases with no gene match: 7. Germline values: CDR1 KGHSH, CDR2 LQKENI. This CDR3 is built from 18 residues. The CDR3 spells CASSPSRTSGRATDTQYF. In nucleotides, the CDR3 is TGTGCCAGCTCACCGTCACGGACTAGCGGGAGGGCAACAGATACGCAGTATTTT.

This clonotype came up many times. The chain has TRBV5-1 and TRBJ2-3; TRBD1 aligns across 10 bases. With 0 bases clipped from V and 3 bases from J, the junction kept 4 bases outside the gene matches. CDR3 size: 16 residues. CDR1 SGHRS and CDR2 YFSETQ come from the germline V gene. CDR3 protein: CASSLATGGGTDTQYF. Written as DNA, the CDR3 is TGCGCCAGCAGCTTGGCGACAGGGGGCGGAACAGATACGCAGTATTTT.

This clonotype was seen repeatedly, ten times or more. V gene TRBV5-1 combines with J gene TRBJ2-1; TRBD2 aligns across 7 bases. The junction had 18 bases not matched to a gene; V was cut back by 2 bases and J by 4 bases. CDR3 size: 19 residues. Looked up from germline, CDR1 is SGHRS and CDR2 is YFSETQ. CDR3 DNA: TGCGCCAGCAGCTTAATGGGCAGGGCCAAACTCGGGGGGTACAATGAGCAGTTCTTC. Its protein product is CASSLMGRAKLGGYNEQFF. Filled out from reference TRBV5-1 and TRBJ2-1, the complete variable domain reads KAGVTQTPRYLIKTRGQQVTLSCSPISGHRSVSWYQQTPGQGLQFLFEYFSETQRNKGNFPGRFSGRQFSNSRSEMNVSTLELGDSALYLCASSLMGRAKLGGYNEQFFGPGTRLTVL.

This clonotype was seen repeatedly, ten times or more. This chain links TRBV5-1 with TRBJ1-1, with D maybe TRBD1 (5 bases). V lost 0 bases and J 2 bases, leaving 11 bases between the germline ends. Germline assignment: CDR1 SGHRS and CDR2 YFSETQ. The CDR3 totals 15 residues. CDR3 in amino acids: CASSLGGGFNTEAFF. CDR3 sequence (DNA): TGCGCCAGCAGCTTGGGGGGGGGGTTTAACACTGAAGCTTTCTTT.

This clonotype was counted many times. This chain joins TRBV27 and TRBJ2-3, with 13 bases matching TRBD2. The ends lost 2 bases at V and 2 bases at J; junction bases unmatched: 7. The CDR3 runs 18 residues. Germline loops: CDR1 MNHEY, CDR2 SMNVEV (reference sequence). CDR3 bases: TGTGCCAGCAGTTTAGGAGGGGGACTAGCGGGGATCACAGATACGCAGTATTTT. Its protein product is CASSLGGGLAGITDTQYF.

This clonotype was counted at least ten times. The genes are TRBV5-1 and TRBJ2-7, with TRBD1 matching 7 bases. The CDR3 is made up of 13 amino acids. Germline trimming cut 6 bases from V and 1 base from J; bases unmatched to any gene: 4. CDR1 and CDR2 (germline): SGHRS, YFSETQ. The CDR3 DNA reads TGCGCCAGCACGCAGGGGGATTCCTACGAGCAGTACTTC. Amino acid sequence: CASTQGDSYEQYF.

This clonotype was detected many times. This chain uses TRBV20-1 with TRBJ2-7; D gene ambiguous. The CDR3 length is 14 residues. V shed 3 bases and J shed 5 bases, with 17 bases lying between them. Germline values: CDR1 DFQATT, CDR2 SNEGSKA (reference sequence). The CDR3 here is CSASSGDLGHEQYF. DNA of the CDR3: TGCAGTGCTAGTTCGGGCGACCTCGGCCACGAGCAGTACTTC.

In this sample, this clonotype turned up many times. The V call is TRBV5-5, the J call TRBJ1-3; no firm D call. Trimming removed 0 bases from V and 4 bases from J, with 8 bases in between. The CDR3 consists of 14 residues. Germline V gene lookup returns CDR1 SGHKS and CDR2 YYEKEE (reference sequence). The CDR3 loop reads CASSLEAEGNTIYF. For the CDR3, the DNA is TGTGCCAGCAGCTTGGAGGCGGAGGGAAACACCATATATTTT.

This chain joins TRBV10-3 and TRBJ2-2, with 7 bases fitting TRBD1. The CDR3 runs to 14 residues. Looked up from germline, CDR1 is ENHRY and CDR2 is SYGVKD. V lost 7 bases to trimming and J lost 4 bases; unmatched junction nucleotides: 6. CDR3 coding DNA: TGTGCCATCAAGGGGACAGTCGGCACCGGGGAGCTGTTTTTT. Residues: CAIKGTVGTGELFF.

As for this clonotype: No DNA is shown, since the ends of the CDR3 on it are uncertain; the CDR3 is the one TCRdb lists. This sequence joins TRBV20-1 and TRBJ1-1; the table's D call TRBD1 went unverified against the DNA. Per germline, CDR1 DFQATT and CDR2 SNEGSKA (reference sequence). The CDR3 is 22 amino acids in total, end residues counted. This CDR3 is CSFYICSASGWGTGAVGTEAFF.

This clonotype was detected many times. The CDR3 sequence: CASSNLYEQYF. In DNA, the CDR3 is TGTGCCAGCAGCAACCTCTATGAGCAGTACTTC. V gene TRBV9 combines with J gene TRBJ2-7; D call uncertain. Germline V gene data show CDR1 as SGDLS and CDR2 as YYNGEE. This CDR3 region has 11 residues. The V end lost 4 bases, the J end lost 7 bases, and 9 bases lay between the germline ends. The whole variable domain, filled in from reference TRBV9 and TRBJ2-7, reads DSGVTQTPKHLITATGQRVTLRCSPRSGDLSVYWYQQSLDQGLQFLIQYYNGEERAKGNILERFSAQQFPDLHSELNLSSLELGDSALYFCASSNLYEQYFGPGTRLTVT.

V gene TRBV6-1 combines with J gene TRBJ2-1; a possible D gene is TRBD2 (6 bases). Germline V gene lookup returns CDR1 MNHNS and CDR2 SASEGT. V lost 7 bases and J lost 8, with 15 bases in between. This CDR3 is 13 amino acids long. Here the CDR3 reads CASKRRGGYEQFF. Here the CDR3 DNA reads TGTGCCAGCAAAAGAAGGGGAGGCTATGAGCAGTTCTTC.

This clonotype appeared many times. V usage is TRBV20-1 and J usage is TRBJ2-1; no clear D. The ends were cut back, 0 bases at V and 0 bases at J, with 12 bases in the middle. The CDR3 extends over 16 amino acids. Germline values: CDR1 DFQATT, CDR2 SNEGSKA (reference sequence). CDR3 region: CSARDLGTASYNEQFF. In nucleotides, the CDR3 is TGCAGTGCTAGAGATCTAGGCACTGCCTCCTACAATGAGCAGTTCTTC.

This clonotype has ten or more counts. As DNA, the CDR3 is TGCAGTGCCCCATCGGTACAGGATTACAATGAGCAGTTCTTC. It translates to CSAPSVQDYNEQFF. The chain links TRBV20-1 to TRBJ2-1; D perhaps matches TRBD1 (5 bases). Trimming stripped 6 bases from V and 4 bases from J, with 16 bases between. The germline V gene has CDR1 DFQATT and CDR2 SNEGSKA (reference sequence). The CDR3 totals 14 residues.

This clonotype appeared many times. The chain recombines TRBV5-1 with TRBJ2-3; TRBD1 agrees at 9 bases. The CDR3 covers 17 residues. Germline loops: CDR1 SGHRS, CDR2 YFSETQ. The V segment lost 1 base and the J segment 0 bases; nucleotides outside the gene matches: 6. CDR3: CASSLSAGTGSTDTQYF. DNA of the CDR3: TGCGCCAGCAGCTTGTCGGCAGGGACAGGGAGCACAGATACGCAGTATTTT.

This clonotype was seen at least ten times. This chain links TRBV5-1 with TRBJ1-3, with D uncertain. There are 13 residues in the CDR3. Germline V gene lookup returns CDR1 SGHRS and CDR2 YFSETQ. V was trimmed by 2 bases and J by 2 bases, leaving 5 bases between them. As DNA, the CDR3 is TGCGCCAGCAGCTTAGATCCTGGAAACACCATATATTTT. Translating it yields CASSLDPGNTIYF.

This clonotype was picked up many times. The chain employs TRBV11-1 and TRBJ1-1, with D possibly matching TRBD1 (5 bases). This CDR3 is 15 amino acids long. Trimming removed 0 bases at V and 11 bases at J, with 19 bases between. Germline values: CDR1 SGHAT, CDR2 FQDESV (reference sequence). DNA of the CDR3: TGTGCCAGCAGCTTAGCGAACCAGCTTGCGAAGGGGGCTTTCTTT. It is translated as CASSLANQLAKGAFF.

This clonotype was seen ten or more times. The CDR3 protein is CASSYSSLRETQYF. The CDR3 nucleotides are TGCGCCAGCAGCTACTCTAGCCTGCGAGAGACCCAGTACTTC. The chain is built from TRBV5-1 and TRBJ2-5; TRBD2 is a possible D gene (5 bases). CDR3 length equals 14 residues. Germline V gene data show CDR1 as SGHRS and CDR2 as YFSETQ. Deletions cut 3 bases from V and 4 bases from J, with 13 bases between. The entire variable domain, with the rest obtained from reference TRBV5-1 and TRBJ2-5, is as follows: KAGVTQTPRYLIKTRGQQVTLSCSPISGHRSVSWYQQTPGQGLQFLFEYFSETQRNKGNFPGRFSGRQFSNSRSEMNVSTLELGDSALYLCASSYSSLRETQYFGPGTRLLVL.

The sample holds many counts of this clonotype. The chain couples TRBV9 to TRBJ2-7; 8 positions agree with TRBD1. CDR3 size: 13 residues. Losses at the gene ends were 2 bases for V and 7 bases for J; bases not matched to a gene: 5. Looked up from germline, CDR1 is SGDLS and CDR2 is YYNGEE. CDR3 residues: CASSVGQAGEQYF. The CDR3 DNA reads as TGTGCCAGCAGCGTGGGACAGGCTGGGGAGCAGTACTTC.

This clonotype was picked up many times. The chain carries TRBV4-1 and TRBJ2-7; 8 bases line up with TRBD1. CDR1 and CDR2 from the germline V gene are MGHRA and YSYEKL. The CDR3 is 17 residues long. J was trimmed by 3 bases and V by 1 base; bases with no gene match: 11. The CDR3 spells CASSQAPAGQGRYEQYF. The CDR3 region has the DNA TGCGCCAGCAGCCAAGCACCCGCTGGACAGGGACGCTACGAGCAGTACTTC.

This clonotype was seen many times. This chain links TRBV6-1 with TRBJ2-7; possible D gene TRBD2, 6 bases. V lost 6 bases and J lost 0, with 12 bases in between. The germline gives CDR1 MNHNS, CDR2 SASEGT. This CDR3 is 14 amino acids long. The CDR3 DNA is TGTGCCAGCAGCACCGGGGGTAACTCCTACGAGCAGTACTTC. Protein: CASSTGGNSYEQYF.